Below are 5 T cell receptor beta chains sequenced from a single sample in a study of vaccination effects on CD4 cells after COVID-19. Repertoires were generated with immunoSEQ multiplex PCR, while TCRdb's copy carries only in-frame clones and drops some. The sample comprises approximately 29,000 clones, about 72% of which are singletons, and less than 35% rests with the top ten. With the ViraFEST assay, the study expanded antigen-specific CD4+ T cells using viral peptide pools, then sequenced them. A roughly ten-day culture period preceded the isolation of CD4+ T cells. SARS-CoV-2 infection was confirmed by PCR in the person between March and December 2020. Their cognate antigens are unknown. The material sequenced was CD4+ T cells from PBMCs cultured with a peptide pool, taken before COVID-19 vaccination. The receptors were sampled from a human donor who had a prior SARS-CoV-2 infection.

In nucleotides, the CDR3 is TGTGCCAGCAGCTTGGACAGGGTTGACGGGGAGCTGTTTTTT. It specifies CASSLDRVDGELFF. This chain joins TRBV5-4 and TRBJ2-2; a possible D gene is TRBD1 (6 bases). Germline assignment: CDR1 SGHNT and CDR2 YYREEE (reference sequence). V was trimmed by 0 bases and J by 7 bases, leaving 10 bases between them. CDR3 length: 14 residues.

This chain joins TRBV28 and TRBJ2-7; 8 nucleotides agree with TRBD1. The CDR3 extends over 14 amino acids. Germline CDR1 and CDR2: MDHEN and SYDVKM. With V trimmed by 5 bases and J by 5 bases, 8 bases remained unmatched. CDR3 region: CASSVGQGYHEQYF. The CDR3 DNA is TGTGCCAGCAGTGTCGGACAGGGTTATCACGAGCAGTACTTC.

The chain recombines TRBV5-1 with TRBJ2-1; 8 bases align to TRBD1. The J segment lost 6 bases and the V segment lost 1 base, leaving 3 bases of the junction unmatched. Germline CDR1 and CDR2: SGHRS and YFSETQ. The CDR3 has 14 residues. The CDR3 here is CASSLRDRRNEQFF. CDR3 bases: TGCGCCAGCAGCTTGAGGGACAGGCGCAATGAGCAGTTCTTC.

The chain combines TRBV11-2 with TRBJ2-7, with D possibly being TRBD2 (6 bases). Trimming took off 5 bases at V and 6 bases at J, with 8 bases between the two ends. The germline V gene encodes CDR1 SGHAT and CDR2 FQNNGV. This CDR3 has 11 amino acids. CDR3 sequence (DNA): TGTGCCAGCAGCACCGGGGGCGAGCAGTACTTC. Amino acids: CASSTGGEQYF.

The V call is TRBV11-1, the J call TRBJ2-6; D perhaps matches TRBD1 (5 bases). From germline, CDR1 is SGHAT and CDR2 FQDESV (reference sequence). With 0 bases removed from V and 3 bases from J, the gap between germline ends came to 6 bases. The CDR3 runs 15 residues. CDR3 loop: CASSLAGVGANVLTF. The CDR3 DNA reads TGTGCCAGCAGCTTAGCAGGGGTTGGGGCCAACGTCCTGACTTTC. The full variable domain, rest sourced from reference TRBV11-1 and TRBJ2-6, is EAEVAQSPRYKITEKSQAVAFWCDPISGHATLYWYRQILGQGPELLVQFQDESVVDDSQLPKDRFSAERLKGVDSTLKIQPAELGDSAMYLCASSLAGVGANVLTFGAGSRLTVL.